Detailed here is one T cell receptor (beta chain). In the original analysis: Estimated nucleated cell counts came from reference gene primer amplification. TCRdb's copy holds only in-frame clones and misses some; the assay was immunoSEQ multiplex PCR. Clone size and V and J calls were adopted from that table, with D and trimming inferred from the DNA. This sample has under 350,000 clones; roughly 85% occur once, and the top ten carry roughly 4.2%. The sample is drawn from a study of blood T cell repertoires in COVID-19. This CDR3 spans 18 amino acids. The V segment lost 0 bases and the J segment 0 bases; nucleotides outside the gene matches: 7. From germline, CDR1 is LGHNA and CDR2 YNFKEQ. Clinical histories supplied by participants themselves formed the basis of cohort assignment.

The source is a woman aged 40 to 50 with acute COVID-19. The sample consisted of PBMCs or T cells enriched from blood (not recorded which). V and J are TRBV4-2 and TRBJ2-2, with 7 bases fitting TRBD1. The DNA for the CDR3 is TGTGCCAGCAGCCAAGATTACCGGACAGGACCGAACACCGGGGAGCTGTTTTTT. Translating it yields CASSQDYRTGPNTGELFF.